This T cell receptor (beta chain) was sequenced in a study of blood T cell repertoires in COVID-19. This clone has more than one count but fewer than ten. The CDR3 sequence is 14 residues long. The V segment lost 3 bases and the J segment 3 bases; nucleotides outside the gene matches: 5. Germline V lookup: CDR1 MGHDK, CDR2 SYGVNS. The assay was immunoSEQ multiplex PCR, and TCRdb's table has in-frame clones only and misses some. The table lists about 140,000 clones, roughly four fifths of them singletons. The gene calls are TRBV25-1 and TRBJ2-7, with 7 bases lining up with TRBD1. Source material: PBMCs or T cells enriched from blood (not recorded which). The receptor was derived from a woman in her 50s with acute COVID-19. CDR3 sequence (DNA): TGTGCCAGCAGTGACTTGGGACAGAACTACGAGCAGTACTTC. Translated: CASSDLGQNYEQYF.